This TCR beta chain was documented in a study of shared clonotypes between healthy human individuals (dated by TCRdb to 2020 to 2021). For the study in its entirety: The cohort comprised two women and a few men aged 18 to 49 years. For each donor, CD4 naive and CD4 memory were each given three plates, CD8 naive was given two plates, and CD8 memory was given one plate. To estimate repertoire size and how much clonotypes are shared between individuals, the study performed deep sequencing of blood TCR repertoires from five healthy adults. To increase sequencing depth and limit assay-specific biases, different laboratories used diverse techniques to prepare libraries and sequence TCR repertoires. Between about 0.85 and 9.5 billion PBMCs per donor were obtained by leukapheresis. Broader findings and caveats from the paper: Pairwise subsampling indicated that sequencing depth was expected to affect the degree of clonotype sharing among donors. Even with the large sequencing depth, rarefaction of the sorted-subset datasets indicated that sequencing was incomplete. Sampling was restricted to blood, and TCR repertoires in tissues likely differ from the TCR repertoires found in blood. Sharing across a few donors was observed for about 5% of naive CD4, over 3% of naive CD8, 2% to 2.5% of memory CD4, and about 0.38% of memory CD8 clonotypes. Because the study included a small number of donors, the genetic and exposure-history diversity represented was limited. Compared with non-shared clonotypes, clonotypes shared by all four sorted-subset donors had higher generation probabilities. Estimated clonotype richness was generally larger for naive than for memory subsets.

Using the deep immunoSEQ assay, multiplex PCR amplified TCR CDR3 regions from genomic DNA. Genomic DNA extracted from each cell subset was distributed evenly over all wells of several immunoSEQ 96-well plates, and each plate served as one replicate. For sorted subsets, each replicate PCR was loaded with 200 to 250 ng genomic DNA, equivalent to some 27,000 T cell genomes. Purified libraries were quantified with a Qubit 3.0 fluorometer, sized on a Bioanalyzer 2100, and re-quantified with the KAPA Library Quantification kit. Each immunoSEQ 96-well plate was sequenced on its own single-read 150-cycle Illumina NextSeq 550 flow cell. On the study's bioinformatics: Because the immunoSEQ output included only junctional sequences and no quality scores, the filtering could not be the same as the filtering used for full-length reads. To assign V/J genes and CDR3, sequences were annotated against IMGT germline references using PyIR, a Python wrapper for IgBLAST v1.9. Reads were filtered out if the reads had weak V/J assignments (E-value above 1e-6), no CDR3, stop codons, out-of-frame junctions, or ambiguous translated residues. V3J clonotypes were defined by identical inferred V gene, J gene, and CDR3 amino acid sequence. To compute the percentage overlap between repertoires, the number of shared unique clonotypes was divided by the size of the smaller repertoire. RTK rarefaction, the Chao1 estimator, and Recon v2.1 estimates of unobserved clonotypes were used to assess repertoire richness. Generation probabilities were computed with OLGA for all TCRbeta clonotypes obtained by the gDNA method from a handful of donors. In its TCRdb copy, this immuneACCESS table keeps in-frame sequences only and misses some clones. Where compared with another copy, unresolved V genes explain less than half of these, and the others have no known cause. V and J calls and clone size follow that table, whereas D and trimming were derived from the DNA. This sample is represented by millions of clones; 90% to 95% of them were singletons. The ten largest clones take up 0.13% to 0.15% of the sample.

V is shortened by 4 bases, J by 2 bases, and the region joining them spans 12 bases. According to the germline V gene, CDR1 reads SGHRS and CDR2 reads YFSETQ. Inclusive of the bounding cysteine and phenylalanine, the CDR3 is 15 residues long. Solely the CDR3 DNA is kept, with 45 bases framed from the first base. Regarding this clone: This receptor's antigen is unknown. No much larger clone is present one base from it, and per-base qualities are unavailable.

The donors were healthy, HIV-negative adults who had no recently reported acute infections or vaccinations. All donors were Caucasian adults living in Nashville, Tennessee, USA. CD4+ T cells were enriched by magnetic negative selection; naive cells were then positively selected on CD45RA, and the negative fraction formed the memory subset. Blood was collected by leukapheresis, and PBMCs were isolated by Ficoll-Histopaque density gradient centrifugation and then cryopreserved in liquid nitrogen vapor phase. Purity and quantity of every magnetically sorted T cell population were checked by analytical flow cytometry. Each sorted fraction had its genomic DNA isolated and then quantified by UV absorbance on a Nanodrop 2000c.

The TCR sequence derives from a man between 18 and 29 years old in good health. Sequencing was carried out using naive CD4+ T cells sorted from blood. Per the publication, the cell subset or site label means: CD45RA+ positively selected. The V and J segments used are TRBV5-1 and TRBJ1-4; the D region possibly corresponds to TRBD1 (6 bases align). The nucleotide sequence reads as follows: TGCGCCAGCAGCCGAGGGACACTTACTAATGAAAAACTGTTTTTT. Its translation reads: CASSRGTLTNEKLFF.